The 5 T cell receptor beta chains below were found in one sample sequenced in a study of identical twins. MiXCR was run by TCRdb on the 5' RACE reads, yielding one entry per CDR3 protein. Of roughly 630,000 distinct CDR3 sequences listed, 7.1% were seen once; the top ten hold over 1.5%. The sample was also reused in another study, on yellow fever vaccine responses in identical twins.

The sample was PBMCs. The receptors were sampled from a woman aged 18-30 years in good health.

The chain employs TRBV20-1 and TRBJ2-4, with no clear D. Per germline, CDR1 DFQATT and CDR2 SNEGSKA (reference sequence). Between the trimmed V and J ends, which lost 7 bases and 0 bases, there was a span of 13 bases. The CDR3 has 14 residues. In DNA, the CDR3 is TGCAGTGTGCTCATGGAGATAGCCAAAAACATTCAGTACTTC. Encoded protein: CSVLMEIAKNIQYF.

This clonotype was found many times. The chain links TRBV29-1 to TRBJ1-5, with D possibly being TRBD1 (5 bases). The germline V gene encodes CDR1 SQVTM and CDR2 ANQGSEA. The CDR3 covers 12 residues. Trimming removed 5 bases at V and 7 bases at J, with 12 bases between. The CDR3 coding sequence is TGCAGCGTTACCCAGGGTGGACAGCCCCAGCATTTT. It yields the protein CSVTQGGQPQHF.

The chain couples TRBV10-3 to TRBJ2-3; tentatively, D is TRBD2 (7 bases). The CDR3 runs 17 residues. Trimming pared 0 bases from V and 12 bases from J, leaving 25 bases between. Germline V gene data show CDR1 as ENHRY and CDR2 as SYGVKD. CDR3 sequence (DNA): TGTGCCATCAGTGAGTCTCTCATAATTGGGGGGGCCTCTCTCCAGTATTTT. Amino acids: CAISESLIIGGASLQYF.

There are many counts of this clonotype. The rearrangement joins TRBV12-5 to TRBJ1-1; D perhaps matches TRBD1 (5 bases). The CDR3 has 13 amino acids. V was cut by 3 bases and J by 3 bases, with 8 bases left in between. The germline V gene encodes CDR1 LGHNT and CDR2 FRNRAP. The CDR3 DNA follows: TGTGCTAGTGGTTTAGCAGGGTACACTGAAGCTTTCTTT. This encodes CASGLAGYTEAFF.

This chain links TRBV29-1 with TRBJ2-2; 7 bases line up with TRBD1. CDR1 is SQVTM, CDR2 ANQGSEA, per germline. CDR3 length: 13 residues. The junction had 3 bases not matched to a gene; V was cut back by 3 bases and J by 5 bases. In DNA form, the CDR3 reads TGCAGCGTTGAGACAGGGCAAACCGGGGAGCTGTTTTTT. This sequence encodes CSVETGQTGELFF.